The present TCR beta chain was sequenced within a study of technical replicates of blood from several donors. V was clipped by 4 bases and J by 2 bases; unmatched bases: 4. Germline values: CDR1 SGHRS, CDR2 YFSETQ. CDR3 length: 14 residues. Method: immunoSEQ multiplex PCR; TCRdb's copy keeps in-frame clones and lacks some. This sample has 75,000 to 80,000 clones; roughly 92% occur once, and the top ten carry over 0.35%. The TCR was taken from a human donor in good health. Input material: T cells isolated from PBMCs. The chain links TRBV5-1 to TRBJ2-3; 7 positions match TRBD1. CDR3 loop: CASSLDRATDTQYF. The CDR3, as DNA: TGCGCCAGCAGCCTAGACAGGGCCACAGATACGCAGTATTTT. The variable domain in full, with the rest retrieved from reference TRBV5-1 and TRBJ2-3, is KAGVTQTPRYLIKTRGQQVTLSCSPISGHRSVSWYQQTPGQGLQFLFEYFSETQRNKGNFPGRFSGRQFSNSRSEMNVSTLELGDSALYLCASSLDRATDTQYFGPGTRLTVL.